The 25 T cell receptor beta chains below come from one sample, sequenced in a study of neoadjuvant nivolumab and ipilimumab in lung cancer. Clones were sequenced by immunoSEQ multiplex PCR, and TCRdb holds only the in-frame ones, with some missing. Counted here are 10,000 or so clones, around 82% occurring once; the ten biggest clones make up around 3.2%. Sequenced here: peripheral blood, sampled before neoadjuvant nivolumab, alone or with ipilimumab. These receptors originate from an adult with non-small cell lung cancer.

This chain joins TRBV19 and TRBJ2-1; 10 bases align to TRBD2. Per the germline V gene, CDR1 is LNHDA and CDR2 is SQIVND (reference sequence). V was clipped by 1 base and J by 4 bases; unmatched bases: 10. The CDR3 totals 18 residues. This CDR3 reads CASSIAPPTSGRYNEQFF. CDR3 nucleotide sequence: TGTGCCAGTAGTATAGCCCCCCCGACTAGCGGGCGGTACAATGAGCAGTTCTTC.

This chain links TRBV28 with TRBJ2-5, with D tentatively TRBD2 (6 bases). V was trimmed by 7 bases and J by 5 bases, leaving 11 bases between them. Germline values: CDR1 MDHEN, CDR2 SYDVKM. CDR3 length equals 12 residues. DNA of the CDR3: TGTGCCAGCATCGGGGGTGGGGAGACCCAGTACTTC. It translates to CASIGGGETQYF.

The genes are TRBV4-2 and TRBJ2-1; D ambiguous. Germline V lookup: CDR1 LGHNA, CDR2 YNFKEQ. Trimming took 4 bases from V and 9 from J, leaving 13 bases between them. CDR3 length: 13 amino acids. The CDR3, as DNA: TGTGCCAGCAGCCCGTTCGGGTTGAGTGAGCAGTTCTTC. It is translated as CASSPFGLSEQFF.

V usage is TRBV9 and J usage is TRBJ2-7, with 8 bases aligning to TRBD2. Germline V gives CDR1 SGDLS, CDR2 YYNGEE. J was trimmed by 7 bases and V by 0 bases; bases with no gene match: 9. The CDR3 is 15 amino acids. Here the CDR3 reads CASSVEPGGAWEQYF. CDR3 bases: TGTGCCAGCAGCGTAGAGCCGGGAGGGGCCTGGGAGCAGTACTTC.

The gene calls are TRBV6-5 and TRBJ2-7; TRBD2 is a possible D gene (7 bases). The germline V and J ends were trimmed by 6 bases and 5 bases, with 17 bases remaining between them. Germline V gene sequence: CDR1 MNHEY, CDR2 SVGAGI. This CDR3 is built from 14 residues. The CDR3 DNA sequence: TGTGCCAGCAGACCTTTGGGGGGGCAGAACGAGCAGTACTTC. This gives the protein CASRPLGGQNEQYF.

The V gene is TRBV11-3, the J gene TRBJ1-3, with D uncertain. With 1 base removed from V and 0 bases from J, the gap between germline ends came to 7 bases. Germline values: CDR1 SGHNT, CDR2 YENEEA. This CDR3 has 15 amino acids. The CDR3 DNA follows: TGTGCCAGCAGCTTAGTGTTCGTCTCTGGAAACACCATATATTTT. Translated: CASSLVFVSGNTIYF.

This clone was counted a few times. J is TRBJ2-3 and V is TRBV2; no clear D gene. V lost 7 bases, J lost 6 bases, and 5 bases lay in between. The CDR3 loop spans 10 amino acids. Germline CDR1 reads SNHLY; CDR2 reads FYNNEI. In nucleotides, the CDR3 is TGTGCCAGCACCCGCGATACGCAGTATTTT. Amino acid sequence: CASTRDTQYF. Full variable domain (missing parts from reference TRBV2 and TRBJ2-3): EPEVTQTPSHQVTQMGQEVILRCVPISNHLYFYWYRQILGQKVEFLVSFYNNEISEKSEIFDDQFSVERPDGSNFTLKIRSTKLEDSAMYFCASTRDTQYFGPGTRLTVL.

The gene calls are TRBV28 and TRBJ2-3, with D possibly matching TRBD2 (5 bases). The CDR3 length is 14 residues. The V and J ends lost 2 bases and 1 base respectively, with 7 bases between them. Germline loops: CDR1 MDHEN, CDR2 SYDVKM. Here the CDR3 DNA reads TGTGCCAGCAGTTTAGAGGGCGGCACAGATACGCAGTATTTT. Translation gives CASSLEGGTDTQYF.

The chain joins TRBV7-8 to TRBJ2-7; D gene uncertain. Germline V CDR1 and CDR2: SGHVS, FQNEAQ. CDR3 length equals 12 residues. V was cut by 5 bases and J by 5 bases, with 10 bases left in between. The CDR3 loop is CASSPPMDEQYF. Here the CDR3 DNA reads TGTGCCAGCAGCCCGCCCATGGACGAGCAGTACTTC. The full variable domain, with the rest looked up from reference TRBV7-8 and TRBJ2-7, is GAGVSQSPRYKVAKRGQDVALRCDPISGHVSLFWYQQALGQGPEFLTYFQNEAQLDKSGLPSDRFFAERPEGSVSTLKIQRTQQEDSAVYLCASSPPMDEQYFGPGTRLTVT.

V is TRBV2 and J is TRBJ2-1; no definite D call. The CDR3 length is 12 residues. Germline CDR1 is SNHLY and CDR2 is FYNNEI. Trimming took 7 bases from V and 9 from J, leaving 13 bases between them. For the CDR3, the DNA is TGTGCCAGCAATGTAGCTATGGGTGAGCAGTTCTTC. Its protein product is CASNVAMGEQFF.

The chain joins TRBV19 to TRBJ1-5; a weak D match, TRBD1 (5 bases). The germline gives CDR1 LNHDA, CDR2 SQIVND (reference sequence). Trimming removed 2 bases at V and 0 bases at J, with 14 bases between. The CDR3 extends over 17 amino acids. CDR3 coding DNA: TGTGCCAGTAGTATAAGAGGGCAGGGTGATAGCAATCAGCCCCAGCATTTT. Amino acids: CASSIRGQGDSNQPQHF.

CDR3 nucleotides: TGTGCCAGCAGTTTATGGGGAACCTGGGAGGGTCGCACAGATACGCAGTATTTT. It encodes CASSLWGTWEGRTDTQYF. The V call is TRBV28, the J call TRBJ2-3; 7 bases are shared with TRBD2. Per germline, CDR1 MDHEN and CDR2 SYDVKM. J lost 1 base, V lost 0 bases, and 10 bases had no gene match. There are 18 residues in the CDR3.

The genes are TRBV28 and TRBJ1-2; D gene uncertain. Trimming took off 5 bases at V and 13 bases at J, with 23 bases between the two ends. Germline CDR1 MDHEN, CDR2 SYDVKM. The CDR3 is made up of 14 amino acids. CDR3 coding DNA: TGTGCCAGCAGTCCTACAACTCCCATCGGTTTCCGCACCTTC. Its translation is CASSPTTPIGFRTF.

This sequence joins TRBV18 and TRBJ1-2; 7 positions agree with TRBD1. The germline CDR1 and CDR2 sequences are KGHSH and LQKENI. V shed 6 bases and J 2 bases; nucleotides not matched to a gene: 3. The CDR3 consists of 13 residues. CDR3: CASSLQGNYGYTF. DNA of the CDR3: TGTGCCAGCTCCCTACAGGGGAACTATGGCTACACCTTC.

The chain links TRBV7-9 to TRBJ2-2; 8 nucleotides align to TRBD2. V was clipped by 0 bases and J by 6 bases; unmatched bases: 9. CDR3 size: 17 residues. CDR1 and CDR2 (germline): SEHNR, FQNEAQ (reference sequence). CDR3 DNA sequence: TGTGCCAGCAGCTTAGCCCAGGGACTAGTGGACTCCGGGGAGCTGTTTTTT. Residues: CASSLAQGLVDSGELFF.

The gene calls are TRBV19 and TRBJ1-2; D unclear. The germline gives CDR1 LNHDA, CDR2 SQIVND (reference sequence). The CDR3 is 14 residues long. V lost 8 bases and J lost 4, with 17 bases in between. CDR3 sequence reads: CASHGRPPSYGYTF. Here the CDR3 DNA reads TGTGCCAGTCACGGGCGGCCCCCAAGCTATGGCTACACCTTC.

This clone was detected only a few times. This chain connects TRBV27 to TRBJ1-1; D remains ambiguous. Trimming pared 3 bases from V and 0 bases from J, leaving 8 bases between. Germline V lookup: CDR1 MNHEY, CDR2 SMNVEV (reference sequence). The CDR3 is 14 amino acids. CDR3 in amino acids: CASSFSVMNTEAFF. Here the CDR3 DNA reads TGTGCCAGCAGTTTTAGTGTTATGAACACTGAAGCTTTCTTT.

This clone has a handful of counts. This chain links TRBV9 with TRBJ2-7; the D gene is possibly TRBD2 (6 bases). This CDR3 spans 13 amino acids. CDR1 and CDR2 from the germline V gene are SGDLS and YYNGEE. V was cut by 2 bases and J by 5 bases, with 11 bases left in between. This CDR3 is CASSVSGGNEQYF. CDR3 bases: TGTGCCAGCAGCGTTTCTGGGGGGAACGAGCAGTACTTC.

The chain is built from TRBV7-2 and TRBJ2-5; D remains unclear. Germline V CDR1 and CDR2: SGHTA, FQGNSA. V was clipped by 2 bases and J by 7 bases, with 14 bases between them. This CDR3 region has 14 residues. For the CDR3, the DNA is TGTGCCAGCAGCTTAATCCGGCCCCCAGGGACCCAGTACTTC. This encodes CASSLIRPPGTQYF.

This clone came up a few times. The CDR3 loop reads CASSPTTQRRTDTQYF. The CDR3 region has the DNA TGTGCCAGCAGCCCCACGACGCAGCGACGCACAGATACGCAGTATTTT. The V gene is TRBV7-8, the J gene TRBJ2-3; D is undetermined. V lost 5 bases, J lost 1 base, and 16 bases lay in between. CDR1 and CDR2 (germline): SGHVS, FQNEAQ. The CDR3 sequence is 16 residues long.

This chain links TRBV5-4 with TRBJ1-5, with D possibly TRBD1 on 5 matching bases. This CDR3 has 13 residues. Trimming cost V 4 bases and J 7 bases, with 12 bases left between them. The germline gives CDR1 SGHNT, CDR2 YYREEE (reference sequence). In DNA, the CDR3 is TGTGCCAGCAGCCGCAGCGGGGGGCAGCCCCAGCATTTT. It encodes CASSRSGGQPQHF.

The chain recombines TRBV18 with TRBJ2-3; D unclear. Between the trimmed V and J ends, which lost 5 bases and 4 bases, there was a span of 25 bases. This CDR3 spans 18 amino acids. CDR1 and CDR2 from the germline V gene are KGHSH and LQKENI. The CDR3 nucleotides read TGTGCCAGCTCATCACTCGTCCCCTCGGCCGCCGGGTCAGATACGCAGTATTTT. It encodes CASSSLVPSAAGSDTQYF.

The V call is TRBV7-3, the J call TRBJ2-4; D remains unclear. The CDR3 covers 13 residues. Germline V gene data show CDR1 as SGHTA and CDR2 as FQGTGA. V gave up 3 bases and J gave up 9 bases, with 12 bases separating them. CDR3 protein: CASSFTRDGIQYF. CDR3 nucleotide sequence: TGTGCCAGCAGCTTTACAAGGGATGGCATTCAGTACTTC.

The V gene is TRBV5-1, the J gene TRBJ2-3; D remains unclear. Germline V gene lookup returns CDR1 SGHRS and CDR2 YFSETQ. Trimming left V 4 bases short and J 0 bases short, with 15 bases between. The CDR3 covers 16 residues. The CDR3 loop reads CASSTGPSASTDTQYF. Written as DNA, the CDR3 is TGCGCCAGCAGCACCGGACCCTCCGCTAGCACAGATACGCAGTATTTT.

V and J are TRBV29-1 and TRBJ1-1; D remains ambiguous. Deletions cut 6 bases from V and 4 bases from J, with 12 bases between. The CDR3 has 12 amino acids. The germline CDR1 and CDR2 sequences are SQVTM and ANQGSEA. CDR3 residues: CSVRRAGTEAFF. Here the CDR3 DNA reads TGCAGCGTCCGTAGGGCGGGCACTGAAGCTTTCTTT. The full variable domain, in which reference TRBV29-1 and TRBJ1-1 provide the parts outside the CDR3, is SAVISQKPSRDICQRGTSLTIQCQVDSQVTMMFWYRQQPGQSLTLIATANQGSEATYESGFVIDKFPISRPNLTFSTLTVSNMSPEDSSIYLCSVRRAGTEAFFGQGTRLTVV.